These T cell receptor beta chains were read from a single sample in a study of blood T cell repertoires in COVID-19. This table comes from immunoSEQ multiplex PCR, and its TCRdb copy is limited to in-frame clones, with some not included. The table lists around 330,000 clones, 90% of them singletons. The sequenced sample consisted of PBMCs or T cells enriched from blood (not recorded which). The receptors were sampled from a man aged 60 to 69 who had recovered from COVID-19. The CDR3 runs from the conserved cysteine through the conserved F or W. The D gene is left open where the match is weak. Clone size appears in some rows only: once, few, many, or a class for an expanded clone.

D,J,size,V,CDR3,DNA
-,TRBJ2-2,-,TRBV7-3,CASSLWQGQDRIAGELFF,TGTGCCAGCAGCTTGTGGCAGGGTCAGGACCGTATTGCCGGGGAGCTGTTTTTT
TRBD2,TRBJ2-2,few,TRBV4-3,CASSQEGLAGGPNTGELFF,TGCGCCAGCAGCCAAGAGGGGCTAGCGGGGGGCCCGAACACCGGGGAGCTGTTTTTT
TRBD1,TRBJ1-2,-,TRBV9,CASSVEGQGNYGYTF,TGTGCCAGCAGCGTGGAAGGACAGGGGAACTATGGCTACACCTTC
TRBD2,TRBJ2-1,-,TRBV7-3,CASSLGGREAGEQFF,TGTGCCAGCAGCTTAGGCGGGAGGGAGGCAGGAGAGCAGTTCTTC
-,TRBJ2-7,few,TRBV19,CASSIVEGGTYEQYF,TGTGCCAGTAGTATTGTCGAAGGCGGAACCTACGAGCAGTACTTC
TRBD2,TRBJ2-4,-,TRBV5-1,CASSFGGGAMSKNIQYF,TGCGCCAGCAGCTTTGGCGGGGGGGCCATGTCCAAAAACATTCAGTACTTC
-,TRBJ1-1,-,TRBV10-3,CAISVGGSNTEAFF,TGTGCCATCAGTGTCGGGGGTTCTAACACTGAAGCTTTCTTT
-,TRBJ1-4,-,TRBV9,CASSLTTGTATNEKLFF,TGTGCCAGCAGCTTAACGACTGGCACCGCTACTAATGAAAAACTGTTTTTT
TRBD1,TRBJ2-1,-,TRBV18,CASSHRQGSSYNEQFF,TGTGCCAGCTCACACAGACAGGGAAGCTCCTACAATGAGCAGTTCTTC
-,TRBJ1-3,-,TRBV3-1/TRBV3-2,CASSQGGGNTIYF,TGTGCCAGCAGCCAAGGCGGAGGAAACACCATATATTTT
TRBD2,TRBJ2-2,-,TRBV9,CASSRGLAGYTGELFF,TGTGCCAGCAGCCGAGGACTAGCGGGGTACACCGGGGAGCTGTTTTTT
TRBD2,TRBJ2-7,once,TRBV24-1,CATSDGLSGAYEQYF,TGTGCCACCAGTGACGGACTGAGCGGGGCCTACGAGCAGTACTTC
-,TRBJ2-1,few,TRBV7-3,CASSSAPSGYNEQFF,TGTGCCAGCAGCTCGGCTCCTAGTGGCTACAATGAGCAGTTCTTC
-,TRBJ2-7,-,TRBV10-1,CASSGTNYEQYF,TGCGCCAGCAGTGGGACTAACTACGAGCAGTACTTC
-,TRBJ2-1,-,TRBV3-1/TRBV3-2,CASSQDPRQGPENEQFF,TGTGCCAGCAGCCAAGATCCGAGGCAGGGTCCCGAAAATGAGCAGTTCTTC
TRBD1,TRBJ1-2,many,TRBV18,CASSPRWGQGSFNYGYTF,TGTGCCAGCTCCCCGCGGTGGGGACAGGGATCCTTCAACTATGGCTACACCTTC
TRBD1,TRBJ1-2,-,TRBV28,CASSLSTGGAYGYTF,TGTGCCAGCAGTTTGAGTACAGGGGGCGCATATGGCTACACCTTC